A single sample gave rise to the 20 T cell receptor beta chains below, sequenced in a study of shared clonotypes between healthy human individuals. The protocol was immunoSEQ multiplex PCR, while the TCRdb copy is restricted to in-frame clones and leaves out a portion. The sample records more than 2,000,000 clones, around nine tenths being singletons. Sequenced: naive CD4+ T cells sorted from blood. Subset of the sample: CD45RA+ positively selected. Every receptor here comes from a man aged 18 to 29 in good health.

The rearrangement links TRBV30 to TRBJ2-4, with TRBD1 identical over 11 bases. This CDR3 region has 16 residues. After removal of 3 bases from V and 3 bases from J, the junction contained 7 bases not matched to a gene. Germline V gene sequence: CDR1 GTSNPN, CDR2 SVGIG (reference sequence). The CDR3 DNA follows: TGTGCCTGGAGGACACGGACAGGGGGCGGCAAAAACATTCAGTACTTC. Its translation is CAWRTRTGGGKNIQYF.

CDR3 loop: CAWMGENEKLFF. The CDR3 DNA follows: TGTGCCTGGATGGGGGAAAATGAAAAACTGTTTTTT. The rearrangement links TRBV30 to TRBJ1-4; tentatively, D is TRBD1 (5 bases). Germline CDR1 is GTSNPN and CDR2 is SVGIG (reference sequence). V lost 4 bases and J 5 bases, leaving 8 bases between the germline ends. The CDR3 has 12 amino acids.

This clone occurred a few times. V is TRBV19 and J is TRBJ2-7, with D tentatively TRBD1 or TRBD2 (5 bases each). Per the germline V gene, CDR1 is LNHDA and CDR2 is SQIVND (reference sequence). The CDR3 spans 14 residues. The V and J ends lost 5 bases and 3 bases respectively, with 14 bases between them. The CDR3 DNA is TGTGCCAGTAGTGTTCAAGAGGGGTTCTACGAGCAGTACTTC. It encodes CASSVQEGFYEQYF.

This chain uses TRBV2 with TRBJ2-3, with 9 positions matching TRBD2. Germline V gene sequence: CDR1 SNHLY, CDR2 FYNNEI. J lost 0 bases, V lost 4 bases, and 5 bases had no gene match. There are 16 residues in the CDR3. The CDR3 here is CASSGLADVSTDTQYF. The DNA of the CDR3 is TGTGCCAGCAGTGGACTAGCGGACGTAAGCACAGATACGCAGTATTTT.

The rearrangement links TRBV5-1 to TRBJ2-1; TRBD1 agrees at 9 bases. CDR1 is SGHRS and CDR2 is YFSETQ in the germline V gene. This CDR3 has 15 amino acids. The J segment lost 8 bases and the V segment lost 0 bases, leaving 6 bases of the junction unmatched. CDR3 residues: CASSLGDRGTHEQFF. The DNA for the CDR3 is TGCGCCAGCAGCTTGGGAGACAGGGGGACCCATGAGCAGTTCTTC.

This clone was picked up a small number of times. The chain couples TRBV29-1 to TRBJ1-4, with a weak D call TRBD1 (5 bases). The germline V gene encodes CDR1 SQVTM and CDR2 ANQGSEA. V lost 0 bases to trimming and J lost 2 bases, with 10 bases between them. The length of the CDR3 is 15 residues. CDR3 sequence reads: CSVEEGTGTNEKLFF. CDR3 DNA: TGCAGCGTTGAAGAGGGAACAGGCACTAATGAAAAACTGTTTTTT.

This chain joins TRBV25-1 and TRBJ2-1; 14 bases match TRBD2. The junction had 8 bases not matched to a gene; V was cut back by 1 base and J by 12 bases. The CDR3 contains 16 residues. Germline V lookup: CDR1 MGHDK, CDR2 SYGVNS. The CDR3 loop reads CASSESPGLAGDMQFF. DNA for the CDR3: TGTGCCAGCAGTGAATCACCGGGACTAGCGGGGGACATGCAGTTCTTC.

This clone was detected a few times. This chain joins TRBV4-2 and TRBJ1-6, with D uncertain. V was trimmed by 5 bases and J by 5 bases, leaving 7 bases between them. This CDR3 region has 13 residues. The germline gives CDR1 LGHNA, CDR2 YNFKEQ. The CDR3 region is CASSSNNNSPLHF. The CDR3 DNA sequence: TGTGCCAGCAGCTCAAACAATAATTCACCCCTCCACTTT.

The chain combines TRBV7-8 with TRBJ2-5; a weak D match, TRBD1 (6 bases). The ends were cut back, 5 bases at V and 0 bases at J, with 13 bases in the middle. The CDR3 consists of 15 residues. CDR1 SGHVS and CDR2 FQNEAQ come from the germline V gene. CDR3 in amino acids: CASSTTGEYQETQYF. In DNA form, the CDR3 reads TGTGCCAGCAGCACGACAGGAGAGTACCAAGAGACCCAGTACTTC.

The rearrangement links TRBV28 to TRBJ2-3, with no clear D. Germline lookup yields CDR1 MDHEN and CDR2 SYDVKM. Trimming pared 3 bases from V and 2 bases from J, leaving 6 bases between. CDR3 length: 13 residues. The CDR3 loop reads CASSFANTDTQYF. In nucleotides, the CDR3 is TGTGCCAGCAGTTTCGCAAACACAGATACGCAGTATTTT.

The rearrangement links TRBV4-1 to TRBJ2-1, with 7 nucleotides matching TRBD2. The germline CDR1 and CDR2 sequences are MGHRA and YSYEKL. This CDR3 is 14 amino acids long. After removal of 4 bases from V and 2 bases from J, the junction contained 2 bases not matched to a gene. The CDR3 bases are TGCGCCAGCAGCCCGGGACTAACCTACAATGAGCAGTTCTTC. Its translation: CASSPGLTYNEQFF.

For this clone: The sample has other DNA sequences that encode this CDR3 too. This chain connects TRBV9 to TRBJ2-2; D call uncertain. The CDR3 consists of 11 residues. Germline CDR1 SGDLS, CDR2 YYNGEE. V was cut by 2 bases and J by 8 bases, with 4 bases left in between. The chain's CDR3 is CASSVGGELFF. The DNA for the CDR3 is TGTGCCAGCAGCGTGGGAGGGGAGCTGTTTTTT.

This clone has a single count. The chain employs TRBV6-1 and TRBJ1-6; D is unresolved. CDR1 and CDR2 (germline): MNHNS, SASEGT. The CDR3 has 15 residues. Trimming pared 8 bases from V and 0 bases from J, leaving 11 bases between. The CDR3 bases are TGTGCCAGCTCCTTACAGAGCTCCTATAATTCACCCCTCCACTTT. Residues: CASSLQSSYNSPLHF.

This clone appeared once. V usage is TRBV7-2 and J usage is TRBJ2-3; perhaps TRBD2 as D (5 bases). Trimming stripped 6 bases from V and 1 base from J, with 11 bases between. Germline CDR1 and CDR2: SGHTA and FQGNSA. The CDR3 spans 14 residues. The CDR3 DNA follows: TGTGCCAGCAGTTTCCGGGAAGGCACAGATACGCAGTATTTT. Encoded protein: CASSFREGTDTQYF.

This chain joins TRBV7-8 and TRBJ1-5; TRBD1 matches at 7 bases. CDR3 length: 15 residues. After removal of 2 bases from V and 4 bases from J, the junction contained 5 bases not matched to a gene. Germline CDR1 and CDR2: SGHVS and FQNEAQ. CDR3 region: CASSLLGGGNQPQHF. The CDR3 DNA sequence: TGTGCCAGCAGCTTACTAGGGGGCGGAAATCAGCCCCAGCATTTT.

The rearrangement uses TRBV5-6 and TRBJ1-2, with D possibly TRBD1 on 6 matching bases. The CDR3 totals 16 residues. Germline assignment: CDR1 SGHDT and CDR2 YYEEEE. Trimming took off 6 bases at V and 4 bases at J, with 22 bases between the two ends. The DNA for the CDR3 is TGTGCCAGCAAGTGGGGCTCCGGGACACCAGTCTATGGCTACACCTTC. Its translation: CASKWGSGTPVYGYTF.

The CDR3 DNA sequence: TGTGCCAGCAGTGAAACCCGGACGACTGGAAACACCATATATTTT. Its protein product is CASSETRTTGNTIYF. The chain employs TRBV2 and TRBJ1-3; D not resolved. Germline-derived CDR1 and CDR2 are SNHLY and FYNNEI. The CDR3 runs 15 residues. V lost 2 bases and J lost 2, with 10 bases in between.

CDR3 sequence (DNA): TGCGCCAGCAGTGAGTCTGGGGATCAGCCCCAGCATTTT. Its protein product is CASSESGDQPQHF. V and J are TRBV10-2 and TRBJ1-5; D unresolved. Germline CDR1 is WSHSY and CDR2 is SAAADI. The CDR3 has 13 residues. The V end lost 0 bases, the J end lost 5 bases, and 5 bases lay between the germline ends.

J is TRBJ2-2 and V is TRBV10-2, with D possibly being TRBD1 (5 bases). The germline gives CDR1 WSHSY, CDR2 SAAADI. V lost 6 bases and J 2 bases, leaving 10 bases between the germline ends. The CDR3 totals 14 residues. CDR3 residues: CASRDTGNTGELFF. In DNA form, the CDR3 reads TGCGCCAGCAGGGACACAGGAAACACCGGGGAGCTGTTTTTT.

The rearrangement links TRBV19 to TRBJ1-4, with a tentative D call TRBD1 (5 bases). The CDR3 runs 13 residues. The V and J ends lost 6 bases and 4 bases respectively, with 9 bases between them. CDR1 is LNHDA, CDR2 SQIVND, per germline (reference sequence). CDR3 DNA sequence: TGTGCCAGTAGCCGGGGGATTAATGAAAAACTGTTTTTT. As protein: CASSRGINEKLFF.